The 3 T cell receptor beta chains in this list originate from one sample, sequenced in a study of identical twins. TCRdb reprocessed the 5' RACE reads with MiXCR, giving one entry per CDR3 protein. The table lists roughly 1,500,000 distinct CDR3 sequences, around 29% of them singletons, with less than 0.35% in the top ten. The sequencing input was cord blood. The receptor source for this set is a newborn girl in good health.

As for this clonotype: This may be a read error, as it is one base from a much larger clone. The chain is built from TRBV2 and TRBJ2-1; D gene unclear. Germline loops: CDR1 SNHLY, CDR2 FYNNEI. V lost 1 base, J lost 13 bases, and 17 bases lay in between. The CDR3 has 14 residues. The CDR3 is CASSEGHPQETQFF. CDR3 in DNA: TGTGCCAGCAGTGAAGGACACCCTCAAGAGACCCAGTTCTTC.

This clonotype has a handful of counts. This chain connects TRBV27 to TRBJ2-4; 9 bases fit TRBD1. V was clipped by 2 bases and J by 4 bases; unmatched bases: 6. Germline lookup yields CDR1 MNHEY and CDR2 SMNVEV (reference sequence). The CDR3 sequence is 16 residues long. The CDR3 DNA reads TGTGCCAGCAGTTTACTCCACAGGGGGCGAAAAAACATTCAGTACTTC. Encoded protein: CASSLLHRGRKNIQYF.

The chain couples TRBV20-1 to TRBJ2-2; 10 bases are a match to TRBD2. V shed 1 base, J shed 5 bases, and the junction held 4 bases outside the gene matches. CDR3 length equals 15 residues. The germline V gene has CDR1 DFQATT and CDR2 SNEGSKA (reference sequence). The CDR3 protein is CSARASGRGTGELFF. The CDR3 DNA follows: TGCAGTGCTAGAGCTAGCGGGAGAGGTACCGGGGAGCTGTTTTTT.